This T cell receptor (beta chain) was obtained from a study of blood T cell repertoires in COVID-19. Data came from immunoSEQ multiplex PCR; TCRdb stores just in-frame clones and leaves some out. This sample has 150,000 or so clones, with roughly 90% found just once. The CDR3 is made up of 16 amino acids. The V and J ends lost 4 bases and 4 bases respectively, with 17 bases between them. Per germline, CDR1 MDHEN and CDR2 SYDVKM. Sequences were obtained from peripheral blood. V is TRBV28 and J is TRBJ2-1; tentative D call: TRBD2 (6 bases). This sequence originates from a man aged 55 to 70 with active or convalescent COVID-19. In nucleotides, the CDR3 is TGTGCCAGCAGTTCCCGGGGGAGCGAAAAATACAATGAGCAGTTCTTC. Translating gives CASSSRGSEKYNEQFF.